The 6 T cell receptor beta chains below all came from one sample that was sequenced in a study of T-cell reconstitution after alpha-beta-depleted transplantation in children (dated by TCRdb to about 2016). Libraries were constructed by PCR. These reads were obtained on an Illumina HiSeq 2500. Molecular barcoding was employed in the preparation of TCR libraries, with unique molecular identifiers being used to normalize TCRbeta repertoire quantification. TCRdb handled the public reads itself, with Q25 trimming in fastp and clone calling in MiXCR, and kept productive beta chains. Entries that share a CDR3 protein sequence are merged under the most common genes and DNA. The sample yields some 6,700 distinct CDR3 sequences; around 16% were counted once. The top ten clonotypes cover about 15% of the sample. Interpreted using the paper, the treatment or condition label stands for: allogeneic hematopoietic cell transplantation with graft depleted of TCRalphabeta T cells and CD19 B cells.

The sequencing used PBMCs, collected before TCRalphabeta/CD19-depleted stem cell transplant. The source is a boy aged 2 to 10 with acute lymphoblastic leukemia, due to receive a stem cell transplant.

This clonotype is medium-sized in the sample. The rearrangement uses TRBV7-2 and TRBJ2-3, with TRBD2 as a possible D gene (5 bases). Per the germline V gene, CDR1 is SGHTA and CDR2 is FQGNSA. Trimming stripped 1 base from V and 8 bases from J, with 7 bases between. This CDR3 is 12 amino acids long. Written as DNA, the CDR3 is TGTGCCAGCAGCTTAGGGACTGTTACGCAGTATTTT. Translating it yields CASSLGTVTQYF.

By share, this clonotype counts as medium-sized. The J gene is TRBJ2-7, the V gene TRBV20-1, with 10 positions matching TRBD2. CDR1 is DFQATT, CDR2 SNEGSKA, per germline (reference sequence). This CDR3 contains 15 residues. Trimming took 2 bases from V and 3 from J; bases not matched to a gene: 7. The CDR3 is CSARTVAGGDYEQYF. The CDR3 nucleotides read TGCAGTGCTAGAACAGTAGCGGGGGGTGACTACGAGCAGTACTTC.

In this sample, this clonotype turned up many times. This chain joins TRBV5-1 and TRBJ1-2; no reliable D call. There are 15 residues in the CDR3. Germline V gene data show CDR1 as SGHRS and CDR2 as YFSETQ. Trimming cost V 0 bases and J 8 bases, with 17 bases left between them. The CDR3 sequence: CASSLGDNPRGGYTF. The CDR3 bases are TGCGCCAGCAGCTTGGGAGACAACCCCCGAGGGGGCTACACCTTC.

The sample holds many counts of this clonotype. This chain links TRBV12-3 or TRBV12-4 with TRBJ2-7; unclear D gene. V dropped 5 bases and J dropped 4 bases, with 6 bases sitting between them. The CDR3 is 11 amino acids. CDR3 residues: CASSPGYEQYF. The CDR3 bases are TGTGCCAGCAGTCCGGGTTACGAGCAGTACTTC.

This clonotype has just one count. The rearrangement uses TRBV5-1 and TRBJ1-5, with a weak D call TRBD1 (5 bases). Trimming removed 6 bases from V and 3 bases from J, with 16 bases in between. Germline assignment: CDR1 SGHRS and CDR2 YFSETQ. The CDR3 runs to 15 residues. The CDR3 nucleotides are TGCGCCAGCAATTTCGAACAGGATCTCAATCAGCCCCAGCATTTT. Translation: CASNFEQDLNQPQHF.

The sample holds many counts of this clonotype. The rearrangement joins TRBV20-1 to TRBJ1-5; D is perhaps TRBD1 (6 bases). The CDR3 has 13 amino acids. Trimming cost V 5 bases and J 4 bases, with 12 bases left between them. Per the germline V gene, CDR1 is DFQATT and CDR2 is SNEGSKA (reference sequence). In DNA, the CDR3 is TGCAGTGCTGCCCGGGACACTAATCAGCCCCAGCATTTT. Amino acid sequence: CSAARDTNQPQHF.